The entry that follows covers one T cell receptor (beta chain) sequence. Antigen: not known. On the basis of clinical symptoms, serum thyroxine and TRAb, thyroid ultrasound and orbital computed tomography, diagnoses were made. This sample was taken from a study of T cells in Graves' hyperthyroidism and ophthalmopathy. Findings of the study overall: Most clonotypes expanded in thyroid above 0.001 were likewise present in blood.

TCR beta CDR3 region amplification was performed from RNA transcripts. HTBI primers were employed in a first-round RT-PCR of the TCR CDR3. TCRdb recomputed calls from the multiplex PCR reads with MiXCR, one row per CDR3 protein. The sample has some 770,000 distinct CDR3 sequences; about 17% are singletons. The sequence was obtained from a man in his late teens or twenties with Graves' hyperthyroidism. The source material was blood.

The CDR3 DNA follows: TGTGCCAGCAGTGCTACAGGGGGCCGCGATCAGCCCCAGCATTTT. It codes for CASSATGGRDQPQHF. V and J are TRBV28 and TRBJ1-5, with 9 positions matching TRBD1. Losses at the gene ends were 5 bases for V and 5 bases for J; bases not matched to a gene: 7. From germline, CDR1 is MDHEN and CDR2 SYDVKM. This CDR3 contains 15 residues. Full variable domain (outside the CDR3, taken from reference TRBV28 and TRBJ1-5): DVKVTQSSRYLVKRTGEKVFLECVQDMDHENMFWYRQDPGLGLRLIYFSYDVKMKEKGDIPEGYSVSREKKERFSLILESASTNQTSMYLCASSATGGRDQPQHFGDGTRLSIL.